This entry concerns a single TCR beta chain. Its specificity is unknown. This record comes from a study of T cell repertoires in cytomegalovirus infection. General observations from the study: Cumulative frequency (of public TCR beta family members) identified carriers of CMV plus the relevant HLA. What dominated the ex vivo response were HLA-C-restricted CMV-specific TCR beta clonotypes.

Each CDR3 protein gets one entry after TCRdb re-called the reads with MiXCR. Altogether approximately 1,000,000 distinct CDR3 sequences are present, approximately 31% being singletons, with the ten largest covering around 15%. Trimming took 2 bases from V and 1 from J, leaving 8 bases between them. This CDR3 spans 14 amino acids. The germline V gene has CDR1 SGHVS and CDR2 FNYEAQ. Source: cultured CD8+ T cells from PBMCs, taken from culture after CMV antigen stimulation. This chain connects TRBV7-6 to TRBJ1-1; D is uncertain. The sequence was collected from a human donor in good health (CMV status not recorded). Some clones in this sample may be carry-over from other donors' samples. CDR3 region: CASSLNSENTEAFF. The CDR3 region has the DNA TGTGCCAGCAGCTTAAACAGCGAGAACACTGAAGCTTTCTTT.